This TCR beta chain was sequenced during a study of T cell clonotyping in hematopoietic cell transplantation. Notes on the study in general: Cells were unsorted, so CD4 and CD8 contributions were not separated. After transplant, recipient diversity fell while pathologically expanded clonotypes grew through day 180. Graft donor and pretransplant recipient Inverse Simpson Index values predicted broader posttransplant TCR diversity. At the given depth, recipient repertoires were over 95% de novo clonotypes.

Using immunoSEQ multiplex PCR, the repertoire was profiled, and TCRdb retains in-frame clones only, with some absent. The sample holds about 27,000 clones, approximately 96% seen once. The germline V and J ends were trimmed by 2 bases and 1 base, with 8 bases remaining between them. CDR1 and CDR2 from the germline V gene are MDHEN and SYDVKM. The CDR3 consists of 14 residues. This clone is a singleton in its sample. Its target is not known. The receptor was derived from a man over 45 in good health. Some clones in this sample may be carry-over from other donors' samples. The chain is built from TRBV28 and TRBJ1-1, with D uncertain. The sample taken for sequencing was peripheral blood mononuclear cells. The CDR3 DNA is TGTGCCAGCAGTTTAAGGCAGGCGAACACTGAAGCTTTCTTT. Its translation: CASSLRQANTEAFF.